The rows below give T cell receptor beta chains drawn from one sample of a study of shared clonotypes between healthy human individuals. TCRdb's copy holds only in-frame clones and misses some; the assay was immunoSEQ multiplex PCR. The repertoire consists of over 850,000 clones, with 75% to 80% occurring once and the leading ten covering 0.61%. Sequenced material: memory CD4+ T cells from PBMCs. The receptors come from a young man in good health. Some clones in this sample may be carry-over from other donors' samples. Each CDR3 is given with its conserved first and last residue. Fields, in order: D gene, J gene, clone size, V gene, CDR3 protein, CDR3 DNA. D genes are given only for firm matches. Size tells how often a clone was seen (once, few, many) or the class of an expanded clone, and some rows leave it out.

>TRBD1|TRBJ2-6|.|TRBV28
CASRSPRGGQGYTGANVLTF
TGTGCCAGCAGATCACCCCGGGGGGGACAGGGGTATACTGGGGCCAACGTCCTGACTTTC
>TRBD2|TRBJ2-3|.|TRBV7-3
CASSTGTSGYTDTQYF
TGTGCCAGCAGCACCGGGACTAGCGGTTACACAGATACGCAGTATTTT
>.|TRBJ2-7|.|TRBV10-1
CASSESPGSYEQYF
TGCGCCAGCAGTGAGTCCCCAGGCTCCTACGAGCAGTACTTC
>.|TRBJ1-1|.|TRBV28
CASSSIYTEAFF
TGTGCCAGCAGTTCGATCTACACTGAAGCTTTCTTT
>.|TRBJ2-6|.|TRBV29-1
CSVEGKGQTSGANVLTF
TGCAGCGTTGAGGGTAAAGGCCAGACCTCTGGGGCCAACGTCCTGACTTTC
>TRBD2|TRBJ2-3|.|TRBV7-2
CASSLGLAAVRLEF
TGTGCCAGCAGCCTTGGACTAGCGGCCGTCCGTCTCGAGTTT
>.|TRBJ2-1|once|TRBV10-1
CASSPSSSSYNEQFF
TGCGCCAGCAGCCCCTCGTCAAGCTCCTACAATGAGCAGTTCTTC
>TRBD2|TRBJ2-3|.|TRBV5-6
CASSFGTSLLDTQYF
TGTGCCAGCAGCTTTGGGACTAGCTTGTTAGATACGCAGTATTTT
>.|TRBJ2-3|few|TRBV5-1
CASSLGVSKTDTQYF
TGCGCCAGCAGCTTGGGGGTTAGCAAAACAGATACGCAGTATTTT
>.|TRBJ2-3|.|TRBV18
CASSPTSTDTQYF
TGTGCCAGCTCACCTACTAGCACAGATACGCAGTATTTT
>TRBD1|TRBJ1-1|.|TRBV7-3
CASSPTGSLIAFF
TGTGCCAGCAGCCCGACAGGGTCTCTAATAGCTTTCTTT
>TRBD2|TRBJ2-1|.|TRBV7-8
CASSLASGRGNEQFF
TGTGCCAGCAGCTTAGCTAGCGGGAGGGGGAATGAGCAGTTCTTC
>.|TRBJ2-3|once|TRBV20-1
CSALNTHTQYF
TGCAGTGCTTTGAATACCCATACGCAGTATTTT
>.|TRBJ2-2|.|TRBV6-5
CASSWTTGELFF
TGTGCCAGCAGCTGGACAACCGGGGAGCTGTTTTTT
>TRBD1|TRBJ1-1|few|TRBV30
CAWRGQGNTEAFF
TGTGCCTGGAGGGGACAGGGGAACACTGAAGCTTTCTTT
>.|TRBJ2-7|.|TRBV4-3
CASSQGPGLNYEQYF
TGCGCCAGCAGCCAGGGTCCTGGACTAAACTACGAGCAGTACTTC
>.|TRBJ2-3|once|TRBV2
CAGRSGVFTDTQYF
TGTGCCGGCCGTTCCGGGGTATTCACAGATACGCAGTATTTT
>TRBD1|TRBJ1-1|once|TRBV28
CASRTGGGTEAFF
TGTGCCAGCAGGACAGGGGGCGGGACTGAAGCTTTCTTT
>.|TRBJ2-7|.|TRBV28
CASSLPPGENYEQYF
TGTGCCAGCAGTTTACCCCCAGGGGAGAACTACGAGCAGTACTTC
>TRBD2|TRBJ2-2|.|TRBV28
CASRTSGRAVTGELFF
TGTGCCAGCAGGACTAGCGGGAGGGCCGTAACCGGGGAGCTGTTTTTT
>.|TRBJ2-7|.|TRBV19
CASSPERFSSYEQYF
TGTGCCAGTAGTCCCGAGCGGTTTAGCTCCTACGAGCAGTACTTC
>TRBD1|TRBJ1-5|.|TRBV6-5
CASRLGQFNQPQHF
TGTGCCAGCCGCCTGGGACAGTTTAATCAGCCCCAGCATTTT
>TRBD2|TRBJ2-7|.|TRBV28
CASSTAGGTYEQYF
TGTGCCAGCAGTACAGCGGGAGGGACCTACGAGCAGTACTTC
>TRBD1|TRBJ1-4|.|TRBV28
CASSAGQGGKLFF
TGTGCCAGCAGCGCGGGACAGGGGGGAAAACTGTTTTTT
>.|TRBJ2-1|.|TRBV9
CASSERVGSYNEQFF
TGTGCCAGCAGCGAAAGAGTAGGGTCCTACAATGAGCAGTTCTTC
>.|TRBJ1-1|few|TRBV6-5
CASSYSNRLNTEAFF
TGTGCCAGCAGTTACTCGAACAGGTTGAACACTGAAGCTTTCTTT
>.|TRBJ2-3|.|TRBV28
CASSLFWYGAGEGTDTQYF
TGTGCCAGCAGTTTATTTTGGTACGGAGCGGGTGAAGGCACAGATACGCAGTATTTT
>.|TRBJ1-1|.|TRBV7-2
CASSLVLGYMNTEAFF
TGTGCCAGCAGCTTAGTCCTCGGGTACATGAACACTGAAGCTTTCTTT